Included here is one TCR beta chain sequence, with context. These data belong to a study of T cells in Graves' hyperthyroidism and ophthalmopathy. Germline V gene sequence: CDR1 LGHDT, CDR2 YNNKEL (reference sequence). The V end lost 2 bases, the J end lost 8 bases, and 18 bases lay between the germline ends. The CDR3 runs to 16 residues. Patients counted as stable if ophthalmopathy did not develop within 18 months. Exclusion of patients followed from uncontrolled infection, other autoimmune disease, pregnancy or lactation. The study based diagnoses on clinical symptoms, serum thyroxine and TRAb, thyroid ultrasound and orbital computed tomography. TCR beta CDR3 regions were amplified from RNA transcripts. First-round RT-PCR targeting the TCR CDR3 was performed with the HTBI primer set. TCRdb redid the calling of the multiplex PCR reads with MiXCR, one entry per CDR3 protein. The sample comprises 550,000 to 800,000 distinct CDR3 sequences, roughly 17% of which are singletons, and 15% rests with the top ten.

The receptor was isolated from a man over 45 with Graves' hyperthyroidism. The sequencing sample was made of blood. The chain uses TRBV3-1 and TRBJ1-4; D is unclear. This chain's CDR3 is CASSQLRVADGEKLFF. The CDR3 bases are TGTGCCAGCAGCCAACTACGGGTCGCCGATGGGGAAAAACTGTTTTTT. The whole variable domain, filled in from reference TRBV3-1 and TRBJ1-4, reads DTAVSQTPKYLVTQMGNDKSIKCEQNLGHDTMYWYKQDSKKFLKIMFSYNNKELIINETVPNRFSPKSPDKAHLNLHINSLELGDSAVYFCASSQLRVADGEKLFFGSGTQLSVL.